This T cell receptor (beta chain) emerged from a study of T-cell reconstitution after alpha-beta-depleted transplantation in children. The study's findings and limits: Two months or so post-transplant, alpha-beta T cells reportedly derived from several hundred expanded graft clones. The main origin of T-cell counts and diversity one year after transplant was newly produced T cells. Recipient T cells and thymic progenitors that survived gave rise to the high TCRbeta diversity observed at day 60 in some patients.

It was with unique molecular identifiers that the TCRbeta library was prepared. TCRdb re-called the PCR reads with MiXCR, one entry per CDR3 protein. Here the sample spans under 850,000 distinct CDR3 sequences, about 12% being singletons. The CDR3 runs to 16 residues. V lost 4 bases to trimming and J lost 2 bases, with 17 bases between them. From germline, CDR1 is SGHRS and CDR2 YFSETQ. This clonotype showed up many times. Antigen unknown. This clonotype was sampled from a girl aged 2 to 9 with congenital amegakaryocytic thrombocytopenia, due to receive a stem cell transplant. The material was PBMCs, obtained before TCRalphabeta/CD19-depleted stem cell transplant. This chain joins TRBV5-1 and TRBJ2-3, with a possible D match to TRBD1 (5 bases). CDR3 region: CASSQDSGETTDTQYF. DNA of the CDR3: TGCGCCAGCAGCCAAGACAGTGGTGAAACCACAGATACGCAGTATTTT.